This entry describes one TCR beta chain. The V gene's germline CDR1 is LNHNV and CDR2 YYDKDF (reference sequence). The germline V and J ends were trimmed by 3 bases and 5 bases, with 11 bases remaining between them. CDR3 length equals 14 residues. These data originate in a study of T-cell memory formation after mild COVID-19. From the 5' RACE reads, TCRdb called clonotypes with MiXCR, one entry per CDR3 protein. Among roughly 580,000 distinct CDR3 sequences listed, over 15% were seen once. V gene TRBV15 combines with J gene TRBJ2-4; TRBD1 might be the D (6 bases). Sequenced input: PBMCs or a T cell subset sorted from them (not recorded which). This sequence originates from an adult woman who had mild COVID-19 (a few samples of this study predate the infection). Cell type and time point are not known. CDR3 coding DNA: TGTGCCACCAGCAGGGACAGAGGGGAAAACATTCAGTACTTC. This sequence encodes CATSRDRGENIQYF.